There are many counts of the clone carrying this TCR beta chain. Its antigen is currently unknown. Unique molecular identifiers were incorporated during preparation of the TCRbeta library. One entry per CDR3 protein results from TCRdb running MiXCR on the PCR reads. Of around 250,000 distinct CDR3 sequences listed, roughly 8.2% are singletons. This entry is derived from a study of T-cell reconstitution after alpha-beta-depleted transplantation in children. The study's findings and limits: Most T-cell counts and diversity one year after the transplant came from T cells that were newly produced. Reportedly, alpha-beta T cells present about two months post-transplant originated from several hundred expanded clones of graft origin. Surviving thymic progenitors and recipient T cells were the source of high TCRbeta diversity at day 60 in some patients.

Germline lookup yields CDR1 MGHRA and CDR2 YSYEKL. This CDR3 comprises 17 residues. Trimming cost V 3 bases and J 5 bases; bases outside gene matches: 8. The sequence derives from a male patient under 18 who had a stem cell transplant for acute lymphoblastic leukemia, so the T cells may come from the graft donor. The sample here was PBMCs, mostly from graft donor cells, taken 180 days after TCRalphabeta/CD19-depleted stem cell transplant. The V call is TRBV4-1, the J call TRBJ2-3; the match to TRBD2 covers 13 bases. The chain's CDR3 is CASSQETSGRALDTQYF. CDR3 DNA sequence: TGCGCCAGCAGCCAGGAAACTAGCGGGAGGGCCTTAGATACGCAGTATTTT.